This TCR beta chain was sequenced for a study of CD8 T cells in ankylosing spondylitis. Points from the study as a whole: Certain motif variants had earlier appeared in reactive arthritis synovial fluid and blood. Characteristic of ankylosing spondylitis blood, it appeared, was a TCR beta motif comprising about eight highly homologous variants. Reportedly, disease-linked clones are significantly enriched in ankylosing spondylitis patients' matched synovial fluid. The disease-linked clones had a CD8+ phenotype and low blood frequencies.

Germline V lookup: CDR1 SGHRS, CDR2 YFSETQ. The V and J ends lost 0 bases and 6 bases respectively, with 12 bases between them. The CDR3 covers 15 residues. Worth noting for this clonotype: No antigen is known for it.

Researchers built TCR beta libraries using quantitative 5'-RACE with molecular barcodes. Via MiXCR, TCRdb re-called the 5' RACE reads, giving one row per CDR3 protein. The sample yields roughly 470,000 distinct CDR3 sequences, roughly 26% seen once. The receptor's source is a male donor with ankylosing spondylitis. The rearrangement links TRBV5-1 to TRBJ1-4, with TRBD1 as a possible D gene (5 bases). The sample comprised blood, either unsorted or a sorted T cell fraction (not recorded which). The CDR3, as DNA: TGCGCCAGCAGCTTGGCCCGGTGGGGGGATGAAAAACTGTTTTTT. It yields the protein CASSLARWGDEKLFF.